Sequencing of this TCR beta chain was carried out in a study of spatial heterogeneity in lung cancer. Germline V gives CDR1 KGHSH, CDR2 LQKENI. The CDR3 sequence is 13 residues long. V was clipped by 6 bases and J by 13 bases, with 16 bases between them. Study-level results: Among blood samples, ubiquitous expanded tumor TCRs appeared more at resection than at follow-up.

Noted time point: sample taken at primary tumor resection. Whole RNA obtained from tumor, nontumor lung or frozen PBMC underwent sequencing without sorting. The donor population consisted of some 72 patients with untreated, early-stage non-small cell lung cancer. Individual TCR cDNA molecules each bore their own unique molecular identifier. TCRdb processed the 5' RACE reads anew with MiXCR; each CDR3 protein has one entry. The sample has roughly 91,000 distinct CDR3 sequences, about 20% seen once. This clonotype has more than one count but fewer than ten. Its antigen is unknown. This TCR was sampled from a male donor with early-stage non-small cell lung cancer. The starting material was PBMCs, obtained at surgery. The rearrangement uses TRBV18 and TRBJ1-6; D perhaps matches TRBD1 (6 bases). CDR3 DNA: TGTGCCAGCTCGCCCAACGGGGGCGATCCCCTCCACTTT. The encoded protein is CASSPNGGDPLHF.